This passage covers 30 T cell receptor beta chains from one sample sequenced in a study of spatial heterogeneity in lung cancer. TCRdb reprocessed the 5' RACE reads with MiXCR, giving one entry per CDR3 protein. The sample shows some 40,000 distinct CDR3 sequences, around 5.2% of them seen only once. Time point: sample taken at primary tumor resection. Whole RNA was taken from tumor, nontumor lung or frozen PBMC; it was then sequenced unsorted. Sequencing was performed on PBMCs, taken at surgery. Every receptor here comes from a female donor with early-stage non-small cell lung cancer.

The chain uses TRBV2 and TRBJ2-1, with D tentatively TRBD1 or TRBD2 (6 bases each). Trimming left V 4 bases short and J 6 bases short, with 10 bases between. The CDR3 covers 13 residues. Looked up from germline, CDR1 is SNHLY and CDR2 is FYNNEI. CDR3: CASSAEGGNEQFF. CDR3 bases: TGTGCCAGCAGTGCAGAGGGGGGCAATGAGCAGTTCTTC.

Ten or more counts support this clonotype. The chain uses TRBV12-3 or TRBV12-4 and TRBJ2-3; D unclear. V shed 2 bases and J shed 4 bases, with 4 bases lying between them. This CDR3 comprises 12 residues. The CDR3 DNA sequence: TGTGCCAGCAGTTTAAGCGCAGATACGCAGTATTTT. This translates into CASSLSADTQYF.

The table lists this clonotype with many counts. This rearrangement joins TRBV12-3 or TRBV12-4 to TRBJ2-2; perhaps TRBD2 as D (6 bases). Trimming cost V 5 bases and J 7 bases, with 14 bases left between them. The CDR3 is 14 amino acids. The CDR3 DNA sequence: TGTGCCAGCAGTCCCCGACCGGAGGGCGGGGAGCTGTTTTTT. It translates to CASSPRPEGGELFF.

In this sample, this clonotype turned up a few times. The chain links TRBV18 to TRBJ1-2, with 9 nucleotides matching TRBD1. The CDR3 loop spans 14 amino acids. Germline loops: CDR1 KGHSH, CDR2 LQKENI. J was trimmed by 6 bases and V by 0 bases; bases with no gene match: 2. The CDR3 DNA sequence: TGTGCCAGCTCACCACCGTGGACAGGGGATGGCTACACCTTC. Translated, it gives CASSPPWTGDGYTF.

This clonotype was seen repeatedly, ten times or more. The V call is TRBV4-3, the J call TRBJ2-1; D remains unclear. The CDR3 is 16 amino acids. CDR1 and CDR2 from the germline V gene are LGHNA and YSLEER. V lost 0 bases, J lost 1 base, and 10 bases lay in between. The CDR3 nucleotides read TGCGCCAGCAGCCAAGATGTCAGTAGTTCCTACAATGAGCAGTTCTTC. This encodes CASSQDVSSSYNEQFF.

This clonotype was recorded many times. CDR3 DNA: TGTGCCTGGAGGAAGCCGGCGAGGGGCAATGAGCAGTTCTTC. Translation: CAWRKPARGNEQFF. This chain joins TRBV30 and TRBJ2-1; D possibly uses TRBD1 or TRBD2 (5 bases each). The germline V gene encodes CDR1 GTSNPN and CDR2 SVGIG (reference sequence). This CDR3 contains 14 residues. The germline V and J ends were trimmed by 3 bases and 6 bases, with 15 bases remaining between them.

This clonotype was counted only a few times. The rearrangement joins TRBV5-4 to TRBJ1-1; D is unresolved. Trimming removed 0 bases at V and 0 bases at J, with 6 bases between. Germline assignment: CDR1 SGHNT and CDR2 YYREEE (reference sequence). This CDR3 is built from 14 residues. The CDR3 DNA sequence: TGTGCCAGCAGCTTGGAGCCCTTGAACACTGAAGCTTTCTTT. Residues: CASSLEPLNTEAFF.

This clonotype was counted many times. The chain employs TRBV7-8 and TRBJ2-7, with D unresolved. The length of the CDR3 is 13 residues. Deletions cut 5 bases from V and 1 base from J, with 9 bases between. Germline V gene sequence: CDR1 SGHVS, CDR2 FQNEAQ. Here the CDR3 DNA reads TGTGCCAGCAGCCCACCCCCGTCCTACGAGCAGTACTTC. This encodes CASSPPPSYEQYF. Drawing the rest from reference TRBV7-8 and TRBJ2-7, the complete variable domain is GAGVSQSPRYKVAKRGQDVALRCDPISGHVSLFWYQQALGQGPEFLTYFQNEAQLDKSGLPSDRFFAERPEGSVSTLKIQRTQQEDSAVYLCASSPPPSYEQYFGPGTRLTVT.

Ten or more counts support this clonotype. The rearrangement joins TRBV7-2 to TRBJ1-1, with 8 nucleotides matching TRBD1. The CDR3 loop spans 17 amino acids. CDR1 SGHTA and CDR2 FQGNSA come from the germline V gene. Trimming cost V 5 bases and J 3 bases; bases outside gene matches: 14. CDR3 in amino acids: CASSVTGGRVTHTEAFF. CDR3 coding DNA: TGTGCCAGCAGCGTTACAGGGGGGCGCGTGACCCACACTGAAGCTTTCTTT.

This rearrangement joins TRBV9 to TRBJ2-1, with TRBD1 identical over 10 bases. This CDR3 is built from 15 residues. Germline-derived CDR1 and CDR2 are SGDLS and YYNGEE. V was clipped by 0 bases and J by 8 bases; unmatched bases: 5. The CDR3 spells CASSVATGGRDEQFF. DNA of the CDR3: TGTGCCAGCAGCGTAGCGACAGGGGGCCGCGATGAGCAGTTCTTC.

This clonotype appeared many times. The V call is TRBV12-3 or TRBV12-4, the J call TRBJ1-4; D may be TRBD1 (5 bases). The CDR3 consists of 13 residues. Trimming removed 5 bases from V and 13 bases from J, with 17 bases in between. The CDR3 protein is CASSPRTAGGLFF. CDR3 nucleotides: TGTGCCAGCAGTCCTCGGACGGCTGGGGGACTGTTTTTT.

The gene calls are TRBV27 and TRBJ2-7; D possibly matches TRBD1 or TRBD2 (7 bases each). Germline-derived CDR1 and CDR2 are MNHEY and SMNVEV (reference sequence). The V end was cut by 8 bases, the J end by 6 bases, with 17 bases between. This CDR3 contains 13 residues. The CDR3 protein is CASAQGEGREQYF. In DNA, the CDR3 is TGTGCCAGCGCCCAGGGGGAGGGACGCGAGCAGTACTTC.

The chain employs TRBV2 and TRBJ1-1; D is possibly TRBD1 (5 bases). Germline V gene sequence: CDR1 SNHLY, CDR2 FYNNEI. V dropped 5 bases and J dropped 0 bases, with 10 bases sitting between them. There are 14 residues in the CDR3. The DNA for the CDR3 is TGTGCCAGCAGTTTTAGGGGTATGAACACTGAAGCTTTCTTT. Protein product: CASSFRGMNTEAFF.

This clonotype was detected many times. This sequence joins TRBV4-1 and TRBJ1-5; perhaps TRBD1 as D (6 bases). The CDR3 covers 18 residues. V lost 0 bases and J lost 10, with 25 bases in between. Germline CDR1 reads MGHRA; CDR2 reads YSYEKL. Written as DNA, the CDR3 is TGCGCCAGCAGCCAAGATCCCCTCTTATTGATTAGGGGGAGACCCCAGCATTTT. Its protein product is CASSQDPLLLIRGRPQHF.

This clonotype came up many times. This chain joins TRBV6-5 and TRBJ2-7, with a tentative D call TRBD1 (5 bases). This CDR3 is 14 amino acids long. The germline gives CDR1 MNHEY, CDR2 SVGAGI. Trimming left V 6 bases short and J 0 bases short, with 12 bases between. The CDR3 region has the DNA TGTGCCAGCAGGAAGACAGTAGTCTCCTACGAGCAGTACTTC. Translated: CASRKTVVSYEQYF.

In this sample, this clonotype turned up many times. V gene TRBV7-2 combines with J gene TRBJ2-2, with TRBD2 identical over 8 bases. After removal of 8 bases from V and 7 bases from J, the junction contained 15 bases not matched to a gene. Germline lookup yields CDR1 SGHTA and CDR2 FQGNSA. CDR3 length: 16 residues. DNA for the CDR3: TGTGCCAGCTTAGGCGGGGGGACCTACCAGGGCGGGGAGCTGTTTTTT. Protein: CASLGGGTYQGGELFF.

This clonotype was found many times. J is TRBJ1-2 and V is TRBV12-3 or TRBV12-4, with D possibly matching TRBD1 (5 bases). The CDR3 spans 13 residues. The V end lost 8 bases, the J end lost 1 base, and 11 bases lay between the germline ends. CDR3 DNA sequence: TGTGCCAGCGGAGACGACAGTAACTATGGCTACACCTTC. This codes for CASGDDSNYGYTF.

Many counts were recorded for this clonotype. J is TRBJ1-5 and V is TRBV12-3 or TRBV12-4; D might be TRBD1 (5 bases). V shed 3 bases and J shed 7 bases, with 13 bases lying between them. This CDR3 region has 14 residues. In nucleotides, the CDR3 is TGTGCCAGCAGTTTTTCGGCAGGGAAACAGCCCCAGCATTTT. Translating it yields CASSFSAGKQPQHF.

This clonotype was seen a few times. The CDR3 DNA reads TGTGCCAGCAGCTCAGGACAGGGGGCTATCCAGGTTACGCAGTATTTT. As protein: CASSSGQGAIQVTQYF. The chain combines TRBV5-4 with TRBJ2-3; 11 bases line up with TRBD1. CDR3 length equals 16 residues. V shed 3 bases and J 8 bases; nucleotides not matched to a gene: 11. Germline V gene data show CDR1 as SGHNT and CDR2 as YYREEE (reference sequence).

This clonotype was counted ten times or more. V is TRBV4-1 and J is TRBJ2-5; D uncertain. The germline V and J ends were trimmed by 0 bases and 6 bases, with 8 bases remaining between them. The CDR3 extends over 13 amino acids. The germline V gene has CDR1 MGHRA and CDR2 YSYEKL. Here the CDR3 reads CASSQDHGQTQYF. The CDR3 region has the DNA TGCGCCAGCAGCCAAGATCACGGGCAGACCCAGTACTTC.

At least ten counts were recorded for this clonotype. The gene calls are TRBV29-1 and TRBJ2-7; perhaps TRBD2 as D (5 bases). Trimming took off 3 bases at V and 0 bases at J, with 6 bases between the two ends. This CDR3 comprises 12 residues. The germline V gene encodes CDR1 SQVTM and CDR2 ANQGSEA. CDR3 region: CSVEGSSYEQYF. The CDR3 nucleotides are TGCAGCGTTGAGGGGAGCTCCTACGAGCAGTACTTC.

This clonotype was recorded at least ten times. The CDR3 DNA reads TGTGCCAGCAGCTTGGTTGTGCAGGCCGGCTCCTACGAGCAGTACTTC. Amino acids: CASSLVVQAGSYEQYF. The genes are TRBV5-5 and TRBJ2-7; D ambiguous. In germline, CDR1 is SGHKS, CDR2 YYEKEE (reference sequence). V was pared by 0 bases and J by 0 bases, with 13 bases between. The CDR3 length is 16 residues.

This clonotype was counted ten times or more. The chain combines TRBV6-5 with TRBJ1-4, with D perhaps matching TRBD1 (5 bases). V shed 8 bases and J shed 7 bases, with 14 bases lying between them. Germline V gene sequence: CDR1 MNHEY, CDR2 SVGAGI. The CDR3 has 13 amino acids. The CDR3 DNA reads TGTGCCAGCTCCGGGGGATATGGTGAAAAACTGTTTTTT. This encodes CASSGGYGEKLFF.

This clonotype appeared many times. This sequence joins TRBV9 and TRBJ2-2; 9 bases align to TRBD1. CDR1 SGDLS and CDR2 YYNGEE come from the germline V gene. The CDR3 totals 15 residues. J lost 6 bases, V lost 0 bases, and 3 bases had no gene match. The DNA for the CDR3 is TGTGCCAGCAGCGTAGGACAGGGGGGACCCGGGGAGCTGTTTTTT. This encodes CASSVGQGGPGELFF.

This clonotype was observed at least ten times. The rearrangement uses TRBV10-3 and TRBJ2-5; 8 positions match TRBD2. This CDR3 is built from 15 residues. From germline, CDR1 is ENHRY and CDR2 SYGVKD. V lost 6 bases to trimming and J lost 2 bases; unmatched junction nucleotides: 8. For the CDR3, the DNA is TGTGCCATCAGGATAGCTCGGGGGGGACAAGAGACCCAGTACTTC. The encoded protein is CAIRIARGGQETQYF.

This clonotype occurred many times. The chain joins TRBV7-9 to TRBJ2-1; no clear D gene. From germline, CDR1 is SEHNR and CDR2 FQNEAQ (reference sequence). V lost 1 base and J lost 7, with 5 bases in between. The CDR3 is made up of 12 amino acids. The CDR3 spells CASSLVRNEQFF. In DNA, the CDR3 is TGTGCCAGCAGCTTAGTTCGAAATGAGCAGTTCTTC.

This clonotype was picked up many times. The V gene is TRBV6-5, the J gene TRBJ2-7; possibly TRBD1 or TRBD2 for D (5 bases each). This CDR3 spans 14 amino acids. V lost 2 bases, J lost 2 bases, and 10 bases lay in between. From germline, CDR1 is MNHEY and CDR2 SVGAGI. The CDR3 loop is CASSYGQGAYEQYF. In nucleotides, the CDR3 is TGTGCCAGCAGTTACGGGCAGGGAGCCTACGAGCAGTACTTC.

This clonotype is classed as large (0.1 to 1%). This sequence joins TRBV6-2 or TRBV6-3 and TRBJ1-2, with D possibly matching TRBD1 (5 bases). Trimming left V 6 bases short and J 4 bases short, with 12 bases between. Germline values: CDR1 MNHEY, CDR2 SVGEGT. This CDR3 is 13 amino acids long. The CDR3 bases are TGTGCCAGCAGGACGACAGCCCGCTATGGCTACACCTTC. This codes for CASRTTARYGYTF.

This clonotype was observed at least ten times. The chain recombines TRBV20-1 with TRBJ1-4, with TRBD1 identical over 7 bases. Germline V gene lookup returns CDR1 DFQATT and CDR2 SNEGSKA (reference sequence). V shed 4 bases and J 7 bases; nucleotides not matched to a gene: 9. The CDR3 has 14 residues. CDR3 sequence (DNA): TGCAGTGCTATTTCCGGGACAGAAGCTGAAAAACTGTTTTTT. It codes for CSAISGTEAEKLFF.

Many counts were recorded for this clonotype. The chain uses TRBV6-1 and TRBJ1-5; 9 nucleotides agree with TRBD1. This CDR3 has 15 amino acids. Trimming removed 5 bases from V and 3 bases from J; junction bases left unmatched: 5. Germline values: CDR1 MNHNS, CDR2 SASEGT. The DNA for the CDR3 is TGTGCCAGCAGTAGGACAGGGGAGGACAATCAGCCCCAGCATTTT. Protein sequence: CASSRTGEDNQPQHF.